This TCR beta chain was retrieved from a study of liver allograft versus peripheral blood T cells. Background on the study: Repertoires of T cell receptors in transplanted livers were compared with recipients' peripheral blood repertoires.

A single record per CDR3 protein comes from TCRdb applying MiXCR to the reads. Of about 810 distinct CDR3 sequences in the sample, approximately 14% are singletons; the top ten hold 40%. The V gene lost 5 bases and the J gene lost 2 bases, with 6 bases spanning the gap. In germline, CDR1 is ENHRY, CDR2 SYGVKD. The CDR3 is 12 amino acids. Turning to this clonotype: With only one base between it and a far larger clone, this is likely a read error.

The chain combines TRBV10-3 with TRBJ1-2; D call uncertain. This clonotype was obtained from a human patient who had a liver transplant. Some T cells may be the graft donor's. The CDR3 loop reads CAISYTNYGYTF. CDR3 nucleotides: TGTGCCATCAGTTACACCAACTATGGCTACACCTTC.